The next 25 T cell receptor beta chains were all read from a single sample in a study of blood T cell repertoires in COVID-19. Libraries were prepared by immunoSEQ multiplex PCR; TCRdb keeps only in-frame clonotypes and omits some of them. Among roughly 84,000 clones listed, around 78% were seen once. Sequencing was done on a sample of peripheral blood. These receptors all come from a man in his 60s with COVID-19, enrolled during active disease.

V is TRBV5-4 and J is TRBJ2-3, with D hard to call. V was clipped by 4 bases and J by 4 bases, with 16 bases between them. Germline V lookup: CDR1 SGHNT, CDR2 YYREEE (reference sequence). The CDR3 covers 15 residues. CDR3 nucleotide sequence: TGTGCCAGCAGCCCCCGCGCCGAGGCATCAGATACGCAGTATTTT. Amino acids: CASSPRAEASDTQYF.

The chain uses TRBV14 and TRBJ2-3; D is undetermined. The V and J ends lost 3 bases and 3 bases respectively, with 10 bases between them. This CDR3 is built from 14 residues. Germline V CDR1 and CDR2: SGHDN, FVKESK. This chain's CDR3 is CASSQTRNTDTQYF. In DNA form, the CDR3 reads TGTGCCAGCAGCCAGACGAGGAATACAGATACGCAGTATTTT.

The gene calls are TRBV5-5 and TRBJ2-3; the match to TRBD1 covers 10 bases. Trimming cost V 3 bases and J 5 bases; bases outside gene matches: 9. Per the germline V gene, CDR1 is SGHKS and CDR2 is YYEKEE (reference sequence). The CDR3 sequence is 16 residues long. The DNA for the CDR3 is TGTGCCAGCAGCTCACCTACCGGGACAGGGGAAGATACGCAGTATTTT. Amino acids: CASSSPTGTGEDTQYF.

V is TRBV18 and J is TRBJ1-3; D remains unclear. V lost 3 bases and J 0 bases, leaving 6 bases between the germline ends. CDR3 length: 14 amino acids. Germline V gene sequence: CDR1 KGHSH, CDR2 LQKENI. Here the CDR3 DNA reads TGTGCCAGCTCACCTCAGAACTCTGGAAACACCATATATTTT. The encoded protein is CASSPQNSGNTIYF. The variable domain in full, completed from reference TRBV18 and TRBJ1-3, reads NAGVMQNPRHLVRRRGQEARLRCSPMKGHSHVYWYRQLPEEGLKFMVYLQKENIIDESGMPKERFSAEFPKEGPSILRIQQVVRGDSAAYFCASSPQNSGNTIYFGEGSWLTVV.

The genes are TRBV15 and TRBJ2-5; maybe TRBD2 (6 bases). The CDR3 is 15 residues long. Germline V gene sequence: CDR1 LNHNV, CDR2 YYDKDF (reference sequence). Trimming shortened V by 0 bases and J by 2 bases, and 10 bases separated the two germline ends. CDR3 residues: CATSREWGRQETQYF. As DNA, the CDR3 is TGTGCCACCAGCAGAGAATGGGGGAGGCAAGAGACCCAGTACTTC.

The V and J genes are TRBV4-2 and TRBJ1-1, with D perhaps TRBD1 (5 bases). Trimming cost V 4 bases and J 5 bases, with 20 bases left between them. This CDR3 has 16 amino acids. Per germline, CDR1 LGHNA and CDR2 YNFKEQ. The DNA for the CDR3 is TGTGCCAGCAGCCTCCCAGGCGCGACAGTACAGACTGAAGCTTTCTTT. Translated: CASSLPGATVQTEAFF.

The chain is built from TRBV5-1 and TRBJ2-3, with 8 bases that match TRBD2. The V segment lost 6 bases and the J segment 4 bases; nucleotides outside the gene matches: 10. The CDR3 has 15 residues. CDR1 is SGHRS, CDR2 YFSETQ, per germline. The CDR3 loop is CASNSLAGMADTQYF. CDR3 nucleotides: TGCGCCAGCAATTCGCTAGCGGGTATGGCAGATACGCAGTATTTT.

The CDR3 sequence: CASSIRLAGANEQFF. The CDR3 DNA follows: TGTGCCAGTAGTATCAGGCTAGCGGGCGCCAATGAGCAGTTCTTC. The rearrangement links TRBV19 to TRBJ2-1; 8 nucleotides line up with TRBD2. The ends lost 3 bases at V and 6 bases at J; junction bases unmatched: 7. The CDR3 is 15 amino acids. Germline CDR1 and CDR2: LNHDA and SQIVND (reference sequence).

A few counts support this clone. The chain joins TRBV11-2 to TRBJ2-1; possibly TRBD2 for D (5 bases). Trimming took 5 bases from V and 0 from J, leaving 17 bases between them. This CDR3 has 17 residues. Germline V gives CDR1 SGHAT, CDR2 FQNNGV. Here the CDR3 reads CASSPLSGWGSYNEQFF. The DNA for the CDR3 is TGTGCCAGCAGCCCCCTGAGCGGATGGGGCTCCTACAATGAGCAGTTCTTC. Filled out from reference TRBV11-2 and TRBJ2-1, the complete variable domain reads EAGVAQSPRYKIIEKRQSVAFWCNPISGHATLYWYQQILGQGPKLLIQFQNNGVVDDSQLPKDRFSAERLKGVDSTLKIQPAKLEDSAVYLCASSPLSGWGSYNEQFFGPGTRLTVL.

CDR3 sequence: CASSRDRGKHTIYF. The CDR3 nucleotides are TGTGCCAGCAGCCGGGACAGGGGTAAACACACCATATATTTT. The V call is TRBV9, the J call TRBJ1-3; 10 bases agree with TRBD1. The germline V gene has CDR1 SGDLS and CDR2 YYNGEE. The junction had 6 bases not matched to a gene; V was cut back by 4 bases and J by 8 bases. The CDR3 extends over 14 amino acids.

The CDR3 DNA reads as TGTGCCAGCAGCCCATCCCCGGCGGGAGTACTGGCAGATACGCAGTATTTT. Encoded protein: CASSPSPAGVLADTQYF. This chain links TRBV6-2 or TRBV6-3 with TRBJ2-3; 7 nucleotides line up with TRBD2. Unmatched junction bases numbered 16, after V lost 6 bases and J lost 4 bases. Looked up from germline, CDR1 is MNHEY and CDR2 is SVGEGT. The CDR3 loop spans 17 amino acids.

The chain couples TRBV7-2 to TRBJ2-3, with 10 nucleotides matching TRBD2. The CDR3 is 17 amino acids. The germline V gene encodes CDR1 SGHTA and CDR2 FQGNSA. Trimming at V came to 5 bases and at J to 4 bases, leaving 12 bases not matched to a gene. CDR3 nucleotides: TGTGCCAGCAGCCTGAGTTCTAGCGGGAGAGGGTCAGATACGCAGTATTTT. This encodes CASSLSSSGRGSDTQYF.

J is TRBJ2-7 and V is TRBV7-3, with 8 bases lining up with TRBD1. The CDR3 consists of 15 residues. The junction had 4 bases not matched to a gene; V was cut back by 0 bases and J by 3 bases. Germline CDR1 is SGHTA and CDR2 is FQGTGA. This CDR3 reads CASSLTPGTGYEQYF. DNA of the CDR3: TGTGCCAGCAGCTTAACTCCCGGGACAGGCTACGAGCAGTACTTC.

The rearrangement uses TRBV5-5 and TRBJ2-5; 9 bases agree with TRBD2. V lost 4 bases to trimming and J lost 8 bases; unmatched junction nucleotides: 6. From germline, CDR1 is SGHKS and CDR2 YYEKEE (reference sequence). CDR3 length equals 13 residues. The CDR3 loop is CASSPRTSATQYF. The CDR3 coding sequence is TGTGCCAGCAGCCCAAGGACTAGCGCAACCCAGTACTTC.

The chain's CDR3 is CASSTQGNYGYTF. In DNA form, the CDR3 reads TGTGCCAGCAGCACCCAGGGAAACTATGGCTACACCTTC. The rearrangement uses TRBV2 and TRBJ1-2; D possibly corresponds to TRBD1 (5 bases). The CDR3 loop spans 13 amino acids. The germline V gene encodes CDR1 SNHLY and CDR2 FYNNEI. V was cut by 6 bases and J by 2 bases, with 10 bases left in between.

This chain connects TRBV7-2 to TRBJ1-6, with D uncertain. The ends were cut back, 1 base at V and 10 bases at J, with 11 bases in the middle. This CDR3 is built from 14 residues. The germline V gene encodes CDR1 SGHTA and CDR2 FQGNSA. DNA for the CDR3: TGTGCCAGCAGCTTAGGTATCAGTTACTCACCCCTCCACTTT. The encoded protein is CASSLGISYSPLHF.

V is TRBV29-1 and J is TRBJ2-2, with D possibly being TRBD1 (5 bases). This CDR3 has 11 amino acids. The V end lost 7 bases, the J end lost 6 bases, and 9 bases lay between the germline ends. CDR1 is SQVTM and CDR2 is ANQGSEA in the germline V gene. CDR3 in amino acids: CSGQGSGELFF. Written as DNA, the CDR3 is TGCAGCGGGCAGGGTTCCGGGGAGCTGTTTTTT.

The chain combines TRBV7-8 with TRBJ2-1; 10 nucleotides agree with TRBD1. J lost 4 bases, V lost 5 bases, and 5 bases had no gene match. Germline loops: CDR1 SGHVS, CDR2 FQNEAQ. The CDR3 is 15 residues long. Written as DNA, the CDR3 is TGTGCCAGCAGCCCGGGACAGGGGCGATACAATGAGCAGTTCTTC. It specifies CASSPGQGRYNEQFF.

This chain links TRBV29-1 with TRBJ1-1, with D uncertain. Germline CDR1 reads SQVTM; CDR2 reads ANQGSEA. V was pared by 4 bases and J by 1 base, with 4 bases between. CDR3 length equals 11 residues. The DNA for the CDR3 is TGCAGCGTTGGTAAGAACACTGAAGCTTTCTTT. As protein: CSVGKNTEAFF.

The V gene is TRBV3-1 (or the pseudogene TRBV3-2), the J gene TRBJ1-1; TRBD1 matches 7 bases. The CDR3 extends over 14 amino acids. The germline V gene has CDR1 LGHDT and CDR2 YNNKEL (reference sequence). Trimming cost V 2 bases and J 4 bases; bases outside gene matches: 4. As DNA, the CDR3 is TGTGCCAGCAGCCAAACGACAGGGCGCACTGAAGCTTTCTTT. Translated: CASSQTTGRTEAFF.

This chain joins TRBV5-1 and TRBJ1-3, with a possible D match to TRBD1 (5 bases). V lost 4 bases, J lost 0 bases, and 14 bases lay in between. Germline CDR1 reads SGHRS; CDR2 reads YFSETQ. CDR3 length: 16 residues. DNA of the CDR3: TGCGCCAGCAGCAAAGACAGCGTAGTCTCTGGAAACACCATATATTTT. It yields the protein CASSKDSVVSGNTIYF.

This CDR3 reads CASSDGQGTKGYTF. CDR3 DNA sequence: TGTGCCAGCAGCGACGGACAGGGTACGAAGGGCTACACCTTC. The chain is built from TRBV9 and TRBJ1-2; 8 positions match TRBD1. Unmatched junction bases numbered 9, after V lost 3 bases and J lost 8 bases. The CDR3 length is 14 residues. The germline V gene encodes CDR1 SGDLS and CDR2 YYNGEE.

The rearrangement uses TRBV7-2 and TRBJ2-5; 8 bases map to TRBD1. The trim removed 2 bases at V and 6 bases at J, leaving 8 bases unmatched. Germline V CDR1 and CDR2: SGHTA, FQGNSA. The CDR3 spans 15 residues. The CDR3 protein is CASSLSGQGSQTQYF. CDR3 sequence (DNA): TGTGCCAGCAGCTTAAGCGGACAGGGTTCACAGACCCAGTACTTC.

V gene TRBV7-9 combines with J gene TRBJ2-7; tentative D call: TRBD2 (5 bases). This CDR3 is built from 12 residues. Per germline, CDR1 SEHNR and CDR2 FQNEAQ (reference sequence). Trimming took off 5 bases at V and 9 bases at J, with 14 bases between the two ends. The CDR3 loop is CASSRPVGRQYF. The CDR3 nucleotides read TGTGCCAGCAGCCGCCCTGTTGGGAGGCAGTACTTC. Variable domain in full (rest from reference TRBV7-9 and TRBJ2-7): DTGVSQNPRHKITKRGQNVTFRCDPISEHNRLYWYRQTLGQGPEFLTYFQNEAQLEKSRLLSDRFSAERPKGSFSTLEIQRTEQGDSAMYLCASSRPVGRQYFGPGTRLTVT.

This clone has more than one count but fewer than ten. The chain is built from TRBV7-9 and TRBJ2-2, with D perhaps matching TRBD2 (6 bases). There are 14 residues in the CDR3. V shed 4 bases and J shed 6 bases, with 12 bases lying between them. Germline loops: CDR1 SEHNR, CDR2 FQNEAQ (reference sequence). CDR3 sequence: CASSSMGGPGELFF. In DNA, the CDR3 is TGTGCCAGCAGCTCCATGGGAGGTCCCGGGGAGCTGTTTTTT.